The clone carrying this TCR beta chain was recorded a few times. Its antigen is unknown. The amount of total RNA extracted per sample was at least 6 micrograms. This record comes from a study of blood T cells in healthy people across ages. Looking at the study overall: Roughly one uniquely barcoded beta molecule per two T cells was captured. Findings and caveats of the study: Getting older went along with TCR beta diversity per million T cells dropping roughly linearly. A conclusive naive versus antigen-experienced comparison was prevented by the unsorted PBMCs.

Through a sample-barcoded 5' primer and a J-beta primer mix, a second PCR was run for roughly 6 to 12 cycles. TCRdb processed the 5' RACE reads anew with MiXCR; each CDR3 protein has one entry. The data hold 700,000 or so distinct CDR3 sequences, with approximately 21% observed a single time. The TCR originated in a man aged 70 or older in good health. Input material: blood.

CDR3 amino acids: CSAARQGEETQYF. CDR3 nucleotides: TGCAGTGCCGCGAGACAGGGAGAAGAGACCCAGTACTTC. The chain uses TRBV20-1 and TRBJ2-5, with 7 bases identical to TRBD1. Per the germline V gene, CDR1 is DFQATT and CDR2 is SNEGSKA (reference sequence). V was clipped by 6 bases and J by 3 bases; unmatched bases: 7. The CDR3 is 13 amino acids.